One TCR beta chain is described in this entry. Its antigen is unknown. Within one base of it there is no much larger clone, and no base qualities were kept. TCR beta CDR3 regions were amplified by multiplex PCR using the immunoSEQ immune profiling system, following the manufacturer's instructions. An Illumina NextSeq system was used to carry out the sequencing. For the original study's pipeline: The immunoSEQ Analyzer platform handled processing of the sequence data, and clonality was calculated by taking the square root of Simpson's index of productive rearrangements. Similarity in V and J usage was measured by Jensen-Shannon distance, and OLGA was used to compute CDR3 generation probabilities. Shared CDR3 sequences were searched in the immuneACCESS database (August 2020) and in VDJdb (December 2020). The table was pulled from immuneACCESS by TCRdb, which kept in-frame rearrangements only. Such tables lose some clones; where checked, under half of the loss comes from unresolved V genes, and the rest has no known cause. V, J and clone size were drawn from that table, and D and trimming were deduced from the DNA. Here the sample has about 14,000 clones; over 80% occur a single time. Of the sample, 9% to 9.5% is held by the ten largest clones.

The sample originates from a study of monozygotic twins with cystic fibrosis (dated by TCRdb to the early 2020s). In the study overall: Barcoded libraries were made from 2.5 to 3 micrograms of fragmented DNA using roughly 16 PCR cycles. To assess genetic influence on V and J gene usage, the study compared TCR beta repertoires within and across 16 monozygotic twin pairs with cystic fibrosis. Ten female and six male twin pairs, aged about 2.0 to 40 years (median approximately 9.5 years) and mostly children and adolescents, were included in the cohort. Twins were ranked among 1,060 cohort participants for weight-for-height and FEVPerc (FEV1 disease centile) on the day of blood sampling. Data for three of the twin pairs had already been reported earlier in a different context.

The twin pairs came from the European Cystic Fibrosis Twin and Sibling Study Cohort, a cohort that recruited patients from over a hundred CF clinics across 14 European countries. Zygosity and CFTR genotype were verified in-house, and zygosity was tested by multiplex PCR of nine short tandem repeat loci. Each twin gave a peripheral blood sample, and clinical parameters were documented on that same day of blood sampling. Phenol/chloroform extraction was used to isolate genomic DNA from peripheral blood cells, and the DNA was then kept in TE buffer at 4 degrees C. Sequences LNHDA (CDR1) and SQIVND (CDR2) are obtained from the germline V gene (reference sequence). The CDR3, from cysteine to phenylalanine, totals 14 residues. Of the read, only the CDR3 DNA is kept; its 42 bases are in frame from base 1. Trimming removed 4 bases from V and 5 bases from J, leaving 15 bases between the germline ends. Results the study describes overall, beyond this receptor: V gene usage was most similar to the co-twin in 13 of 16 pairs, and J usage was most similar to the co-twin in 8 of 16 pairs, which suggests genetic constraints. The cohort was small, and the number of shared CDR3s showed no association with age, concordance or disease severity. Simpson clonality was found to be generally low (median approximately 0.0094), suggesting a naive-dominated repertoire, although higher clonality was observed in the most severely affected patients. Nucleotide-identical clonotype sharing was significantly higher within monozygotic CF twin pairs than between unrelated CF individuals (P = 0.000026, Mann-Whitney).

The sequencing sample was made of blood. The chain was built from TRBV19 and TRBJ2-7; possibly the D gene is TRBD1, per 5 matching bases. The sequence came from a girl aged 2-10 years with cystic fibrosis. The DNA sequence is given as TGTGCCAGTAGTAAAACAGGTTTTTATAACGAGCAGTACTTC. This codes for CASSKTGFYNEQYF.